The source of this T cell receptor beta chain is a study of T-cell memory formation after mild COVID-19 (dated by TCRdb to 2020 to 2022). In the study overall: TCR sequence clusters from the two donors were found to be largely donor specific. In a couple of donors, T-cell clones that expanded and contracted after mild COVID-19 were tracked by sequencing TCRalpha and TCRbeta repertoires over time. Two young, previously healthy adult volunteers, one female and one male, were included in the cohort. The study at large found these results: Contracting CD4+ clones appeared mostly in the CM and EM memory subsets, whereas CD8+ clones were enriched in EMRA. From day 15 to 85, contracting clones showed balanced CD4/CD8 phenotypes, whereas a second wave of clones that expanded from day 15 to 37 leaned towards CD4+. SARS-CoV-2 specificity was not confirmed for the second-wave clones peaking on day 37. The detection of some responding clones in pre-infection memory suggests that pre-existing cross-reactive memory T cells joined the SARS-CoV-2 response. The study included only a couple of mild cases, and larger cohorts that include severe cases with pre-infection samples were judged to be necessary.

Ficoll-Paque density gradient centrifugation was the method used to isolate PBMCs. Deletion took 2 bases off V and 7 bases off J, with a span of 14 bases between the germline ends. The CDR3 covers 14 residues, taking in both the cysteine and the phenylalanine. CDR3 DNA only is kept here, 42 bases in frame from base 1. CDR1 and CDR2 (SEHNR, FQNEAQ) derive from the germline V gene (reference sequence). This clonotype has ten or more counts. The target of this receptor is not known. Per-nucleotide qualities are absent, and no much larger clonotype sits a single base away. The instrument given in TCRdb is Illumina NovaSeq 6000. cDNA libraries for TCRalpha and TCRbeta were prepared by 5'RACE using constant-segment primers, with sample barcodes and unique molecular identifiers added. RNA was extracted from every sample with Trizol reagent. Amplification of the libraries took two PCR steps, and the second step added a second sample barcode plus Illumina TruSeq adapters. Libraries were sequenced on an Illumina NovaSeq with 2 x 150 bp paired-end reads. Processing in the source paper ran as follows. Reads were demultiplexed and collapsed into UMI-guided consensus sequences with migec v1.2.7. Using mixcr v2.1.11, UMI consensuses were aligned to TRA and TRB V and J templates and then assembled into clonotypes. Clonotypes were classified as expanded or contracted when called significant by both edgeR and NoisET, with noise models trained on biological replicates. For edgeR calls, the thresholds were a false discovery rate-adjusted p below 0.01 and a log2 fold-change of 1. As an exploratory analysis of dynamics, max-normalized trajectories of the 1000 most abundant clonotypes were examined by PCA with hierarchical clustering. Separately sequenced CD4+ and CD8+ repertoires were used to assign the CD4 or CD8 phenotype of responding clones. Clones were called with MiXCR by TCRdb after fastp trimmed the public reads at Q25, and only in-frame beta chains were retained. Rows are combined by CDR3 protein, so each entry shows the most common genes and DNA. These V and J calls derive from TCRdb rather than the authors' analysis. The sample table holds some 350,000 distinct CDR3 sequences, of which 10% to 15% were seen once. About 20% of the sample is held by the ten biggest clonotypes.

The sample comprised PBMCs or a T cell subset sorted from them (not recorded which). The origin of this receptor is a man between 18 and 35 years old who had mild COVID-19 (a few samples of this study predate the infection). The sample titles of this study are shuffled in the database, so cell type and time point are left out; the donor was told from shared clones. The chain is assembled from TRBV7-9 and TRBJ1-1; TRBD1 is perhaps the D gene, given 5 matching bases. The CDR3 protein: CASSLTSTASEAFF. Read as DNA, the sequence is TGTGCCAGCAGCTTAACCTCGACAGCTAGTGAAGCTTTCTTT.